This TCR beta chain was identified during a study of cytomegalovirus exposure and HLA in healthy donors. Study information: An analysis done earlier identified more than 100 million unique TCR beta sequences from about 179 million T cells.

Germline V gives CDR1 SEHNR, CDR2 FQNEAQ (reference sequence). The CDR3 is 15 residues long. V was clipped by 4 bases and J by 7 bases, with 16 bases between them. The PCR contained 60 Vbeta and 13 Jbeta primers. TCRdb keeps only in-frame clones here, not all; method: immunoSEQ multiplex PCR. In total, the table holds almost 40,000 clones. J is TRBJ1-4 and V is TRBV7-9; D remains unclear. Input material: PBMCs. The receptor comes from a woman aged 25 to 39 in good health and CMV-seropositive. The CDR3: CASSSSGALGEKLFF. CDR3 nucleotide sequence: TGTGCCAGCAGCTCCAGCGGTGCGCTGGGTGAAAAACTGTTTTTT.